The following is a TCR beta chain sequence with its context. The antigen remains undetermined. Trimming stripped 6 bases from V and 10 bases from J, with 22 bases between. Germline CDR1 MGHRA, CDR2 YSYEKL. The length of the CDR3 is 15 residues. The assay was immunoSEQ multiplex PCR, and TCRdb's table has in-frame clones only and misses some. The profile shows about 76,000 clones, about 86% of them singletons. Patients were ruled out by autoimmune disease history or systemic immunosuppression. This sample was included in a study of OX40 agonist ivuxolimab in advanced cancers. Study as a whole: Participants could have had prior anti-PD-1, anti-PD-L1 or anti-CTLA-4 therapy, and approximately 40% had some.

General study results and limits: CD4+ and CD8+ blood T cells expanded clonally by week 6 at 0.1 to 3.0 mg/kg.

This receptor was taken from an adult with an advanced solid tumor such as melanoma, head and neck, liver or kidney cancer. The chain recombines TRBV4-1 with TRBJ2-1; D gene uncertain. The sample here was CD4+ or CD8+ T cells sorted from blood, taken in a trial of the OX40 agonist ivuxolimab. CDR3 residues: CASSESQVLSSEQFF. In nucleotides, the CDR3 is TGCGCCAGCAGTGAGAGTCAGGTCCTTTCATCCGAGCAGTTCTTC.